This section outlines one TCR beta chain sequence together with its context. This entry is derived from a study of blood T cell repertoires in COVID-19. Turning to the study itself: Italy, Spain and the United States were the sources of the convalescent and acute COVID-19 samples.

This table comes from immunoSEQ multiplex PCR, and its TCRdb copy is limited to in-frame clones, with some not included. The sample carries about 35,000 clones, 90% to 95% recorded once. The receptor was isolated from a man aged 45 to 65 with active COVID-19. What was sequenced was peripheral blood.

The DNA of the CDR3 is TGTGCCAGCAGCTTAGTTCCCCCAGGGTTGGGGGAGACCCAGTACTTC. It translates to CASSLVPPGLGETQYF. The chain uses TRBV11-2 and TRBJ2-5, with D maybe TRBD1 (5 bases). The germline CDR1 and CDR2 sequences are SGHAT and FQNNGV. The V gene lost 1 base and the J gene lost 5 bases, with 17 bases spanning the gap. The CDR3 sequence is 16 residues long.